This entry lists 20 T cell receptor beta chains sequenced from one sample in a study of blood T cell repertoires in COVID-19 (dated by TCRdb to about 2020). Library preparation was by the immunoSEQ multiplex PCR assay. Imported from immuneACCESS, the table was reduced by TCRdb to in-frame sequences with V and J called. These copies leave out some clones; in studies compared against another copy, an unresolved V gene accounts for under half, and the cause of the remainder is not known. This sample lists 290,000 or so clones; around nine tenths were detected once. Over 2% of the sample is taken by the ten largest. The sequenced sample was PBMCs or T cells enriched from blood (not recorded which). These TCRs come from a young woman who had recovered from COVID-19.

This chain links TRBV6-1 with TRBJ2-1; TRBD2 matches at 12 bases. Germline V gene data show CDR1 as MNHNS and CDR2 as SASEGT. This CDR3 is 15 amino acids long. Trimming at V came to 5 bases and at J to 6 bases, leaving 5 bases not matched to a gene. The CDR3: CASSTGLAGSNEQFF. CDR3 bases: TGTGCCAGCAGTACAGGACTAGCGGGGAGCAATGAGCAGTTCTTC.

This sequence joins TRBV30 and TRBJ1-1; D may be TRBD1 (5 bases). V lost 5 bases to trimming and J lost 1 base, with 14 bases between them. Germline values: CDR1 GTSNPN, CDR2 SVGIG (reference sequence). This CDR3 is built from 14 residues. The CDR3 region has the DNA TGTGCCTGGGGCCGCGGGGGTCCGAACACTGAAGCTTTCTTT. It translates to CAWGRGGPNTEAFF.

The V gene is TRBV24-1, the J gene TRBJ2-5; D is possibly TRBD2 (5 bases). Germline CDR1 KGHDR, CDR2 SFDVKD. V was pared by 4 bases and J by 4 bases, with 12 bases between. The CDR3 has 14 residues. This CDR3 is CATSDTSSRETQYF. The CDR3 DNA reads TGTGCCACCAGTGACACCTCTAGCCGAGAGACCCAGTACTTC.

The chain employs TRBV30 and TRBJ2-1, with 9 bases matching TRBD1. CDR3 length: 14 residues. Trimming took 3 bases from V and 7 from J; bases not matched to a gene: 7. Germline lookup yields CDR1 GTSNPN and CDR2 SVGIG (reference sequence). For the CDR3, the DNA is TGTGCCTGGAGGGGGGGGACAGGGCTAAATGAGCAGTTCTTC. Protein product: CAWRGGTGLNEQFF. The entire variable domain, with the rest obtained from reference TRBV30 and TRBJ2-1, is as follows: SQTIHQWPATLVQPVGSPLSLECTVEGTSNPNLYWYRQAAGRGLQLLFYSVGIGQISSEVPQNLSASRPQDRQFILSSKKLLLSDSGFYLCAWRGGTGLNEQFFGPGTRLTVL.

CDR3 sequence reads: CASSSPRQIRGTEAFF. The CDR3 DNA reads TGTGCCAGTAGTAGCCCCCGACAGATAAGGGGGACTGAAGCTTTCTTT. The V gene is TRBV19, the J gene TRBJ1-1; D might be TRBD1 (6 bases). The CDR3 runs to 16 residues. CDR1 and CDR2 from the germline V gene are LNHDA and SQIVND (reference sequence). Trimming shortened V by 4 bases and J by 5 bases, and 20 bases separated the two germline ends.

The chain links TRBV4-1 to TRBJ1-6; D call uncertain. V was trimmed by 1 base and J by 8 bases, leaving 6 bases between them. This CDR3 has 13 residues. Germline CDR1 reads MGHRA; CDR2 reads YSYEKL. CDR3 in amino acids: CASSQGEYSPLHF. The CDR3 region has the DNA TGCGCCAGCAGCCAAGGCGAATATTCACCCCTCCACTTT.

The chain couples TRBV12-3 or TRBV12-4 to TRBJ1-3, with 7 bases identical to TRBD1. J was trimmed by 4 bases and V by 6 bases; bases with no gene match: 3. The CDR3 spans 13 residues. In DNA form, the CDR3 reads TGTGCCAGCAGAACGGGACAGGGAAACACCATATATTTT. It codes for CASRTGQGNTIYF.

This clone was counted a few times. The V and J genes are TRBV27 and TRBJ2-7; perhaps TRBD1 as D (5 bases). The germline gives CDR1 MNHEY, CDR2 SMNVEV (reference sequence). V lost 2 bases and J 3 bases, leaving 14 bases between the germline ends. The CDR3 is 15 amino acids. The CDR3 protein is CASSLRGFSIYEQYF. The CDR3 DNA reads TGTGCCAGCAGTTTAAGGGGCTTCTCGATCTACGAGCAGTACTTC.

The chain carries TRBV5-1 and TRBJ2-2; a possible D gene is TRBD2 (6 bases). The CDR3 contains 14 residues. Between the trimmed V and J ends, which lost 0 bases and 6 bases, there was a span of 9 bases. CDR1 is SGHRS, CDR2 YFSETQ, per germline. CDR3 DNA sequence: TGCGCCAGCAGCTTGGCGGGAGCACCCGGGGAGCTGTTTTTT. Amino acid sequence: CASSLAGAPGELFF. The full variable domain, in which reference TRBV5-1 and TRBJ2-2 provide the parts outside the CDR3, is KAGVTQTPRYLIKTRGQQVTLSCSPISGHRSVSWYQQTPGQGLQFLFEYFSETQRNKGNFPGRFSGRQFSNSRSEMNVSTLELGDSALYLCASSLAGAPGELFFGEGSRLTVL.

The chain recombines TRBV6-2 or TRBV6-3 with TRBJ1-2, with 12 bases aligning to TRBD1. The trim removed 6 bases at V and 6 bases at J, leaving 8 bases unmatched. The germline V gene encodes CDR1 MNHEY and CDR2 SVGEGT. The CDR3 consists of 15 residues. In DNA, the CDR3 is TGTGCCAGCAGCCCCGGGGACAGGGGGCTTCATGGCTACACCTTC. Translated, it gives CASSPGDRGLHGYTF.

This chain connects TRBV7-2 to TRBJ2-5; TRBD2 matches at 7 bases. The J segment lost 0 bases and the V segment lost 6 bases, leaving 16 bases of the junction unmatched. CDR1 SGHTA and CDR2 FQGNSA come from the germline V gene. This CDR3 has 18 amino acids. CDR3 in DNA: TGTGCCAGCAGTCAGTACGGGGGGTTGGCCGGGGACCAAGAGACCCAGTACTTC. Its protein is CASSQYGGLAGDQETQYF. The full variable domain, its missing parts supplied by reference TRBV7-2 and TRBJ2-5, is GAGVSQSPSNKVTEKGKDVELRCDPISGHTALYWYRQSLGQGLEFLIYFQGNSAPDKSGLPSDRFSAERTGGSVSTLTIQRTQQEDSAVYLCASSQYGGLAGDQETQYFGPGTRLLVL.

This sequence joins TRBV6-2 or TRBV6-3 and TRBJ1-1; perhaps TRBD1 as D (6 bases). There are 14 residues in the CDR3. Germline V gives CDR1 MNHEY, CDR2 SVGEGT. Trimming removed 3 bases at V and 3 bases at J, with 11 bases between. The CDR3: CASSYEGGHTEAFF. DNA of the CDR3: TGTGCCAGCAGTTATGAGGGGGGGCACACTGAAGCTTTCTTT.

J is TRBJ2-4 and V is TRBV5-8; 10 bases line up with TRBD1. The CDR3 totals 16 residues. Germline V gene data show CDR1 as SGHTS and CDR2 as YDEGEE. V shed 1 base and J 7 bases; nucleotides not matched to a gene: 8. This CDR3 reads CASSLIRGDRGNIQYF. CDR3 sequence (DNA): TGTGCCAGCAGCTTGATCCGGGGGGACAGGGGTAACATTCAGTACTTC.

The chain couples TRBV15 to TRBJ2-1; TRBD2 is a possible D gene (6 bases). CDR3 length equals 17 residues. V lost 5 bases, J lost 6 bases, and 23 bases lay in between. Germline V gives CDR1 LNHNV, CDR2 YYDKDF (reference sequence). CDR3 in amino acids: CATSRTKPGGIFNEQFF. CDR3 sequence (DNA): TGTGCCACCAGCCGAACTAAGCCCGGAGGGATTTTCAATGAGCAGTTCTTC.

The chain is built from TRBV5-5 and TRBJ2-7; 7 bases are a match to TRBD1. This CDR3 spans 12 amino acids. In germline, CDR1 is SGHKS, CDR2 YYEKEE (reference sequence). V trimming: 4 bases; J trimming: 6 bases; junction bases outside the gene matches: 4. CDR3 amino acids: CASSVRGSEQYF. The DNA of the CDR3 is TGTGCCAGCAGCGTCAGGGGGTCCGAGCAGTACTTC. Based on the CDR3 plus reference TRBV5-5 and TRBJ2-7, the full variable domain is DAGVTQSPTHLIKTRGQQVTLRCSPISGHKSVSWYQQVLGQGPQFIFQYYEKEERGRGNFPDRFSARQFPNYSSELNVNALLLGDSALYLCASSVRGSEQYFGPGTRLTVT.

The sample holds one count of this clone. The chain carries TRBV9 and TRBJ1-5, with TRBD1 matching over 8 bases. The germline V gene encodes CDR1 SGDLS and CDR2 YYNGEE. The CDR3 runs 17 residues. V dropped 4 bases and J dropped 4; count of bases not matched to a gene: 13. This chain's CDR3 is CASSYRTGRPINQPQHF. CDR3 DNA sequence: TGTGCCAGCAGCTACCGGACAGGGAGGCCGATAAATCAGCCCCAGCATTTT.

This clone was recorded once. The genes are TRBV9 and TRBJ1-3, with D unresolved. The CDR3 is made up of 14 amino acids. Germline CDR1 reads SGDLS; CDR2 reads YYNGEE. Trimming cost V 4 bases and J 4 bases, with 12 bases left between them. The CDR3 loop reads CASSRVAAGNTIYF. DNA of the CDR3: TGTGCCAGCAGCCGGGTGGCAGCCGGAAACACCATATATTTT.

V is TRBV28 and J is TRBJ2-5; TRBD2 might be the D (5 bases). This CDR3 is built from 16 residues. The germline V and J ends were trimmed by 4 bases and 4 bases, with 19 bases remaining between them. CDR1 MDHEN and CDR2 SYDVKM come from the germline V gene. As DNA, the CDR3 is TGTGCCAGCAGTTCCCGGACGGGCACTAGAGGAGAGACCCAGTACTTC. Protein sequence: CASSSRTGTRGETQYF.

The V and J genes are TRBV4-2 and TRBJ1-5; D ambiguous. Trimming took off 1 base at V and 0 bases at J, with 4 bases between the two ends. The CDR3 extends over 14 amino acids. In germline, CDR1 is LGHNA, CDR2 YNFKEQ. The CDR3 reads CASSQVISNQPQHF. The CDR3 DNA reads TGTGCCAGCAGCCAAGTCATTAGCAATCAGCCCCAGCATTTT.

This chain connects TRBV14 to TRBJ1-2; possible D gene TRBD1, 5 bases. The CDR3 runs 16 residues. Germline V gene lookup returns CDR1 SGHDN and CDR2 FVKESK. Trimming stripped 1 base from V and 5 bases from J, with 17 bases between. For the CDR3, the DNA is TGTGCCAGCAGCCAAGGTATCAGGGCCGCCATTTATGGCTACACCTTC. It specifies CASSQGIRAAIYGYTF.